The 26 T cell receptor beta chains below all came from one sample that was sequenced in a study of T cells after yellow fever vaccination. TCRdb redid the calling of the 5' RACE reads with MiXCR, one entry per CDR3 protein. The repertoire holds hundreds of thousands of distinct CDR3 sequences, with more than 9% as singletons. This specimen was PBMCs, taken on the day of the yellow fever booster vaccination. These receptors all stem from a man aged 30 to 39 who received the YFV17D yellow fever vaccine.

The chain links TRBV28 to TRBJ2-1; 9 positions match TRBD2. The CDR3 is 14 amino acids. In germline, CDR1 is MDHEN, CDR2 SYDVKM. The V gene end was trimmed by 7 bases and the J gene end by 6 bases; junction bases not matched to a gene: 7. The DNA of the CDR3 is TGTGCCAGCAACGGCGGGAGGGCCTCCAATGAGCAGTTCTTC. The encoded protein is CASNGGRASNEQFF. The whole variable domain, remainder taken from reference TRBV28 and TRBJ2-1, is DVKVTQSSRYLVKRTGEKVFLECVQDMDHENMFWYRQDPGLGLRLIYFSYDVKMKEKGDIPEGYSVSREKKERFSLILESASTNQTSMYLCASNGGRASNEQFFGPGTRLTVL.

This clonotype was recorded a few times. The chain couples TRBV3-1 to TRBJ2-2; 8 bases match TRBD2. In germline, CDR1 is LGHDT, CDR2 YNNKEL (reference sequence). V lost 3 bases, J lost 7 bases, and 7 bases stayed unmatched. This CDR3 has 15 amino acids. Written as DNA, the CDR3 is TGTGCCAGCAGCCAGGGACTAGTTCTTGGCGGGGAGCTGTTTTTT. Amino acid sequence: CASSQGLVLGGELFF. The variable domain in full, with the rest retrieved from reference TRBV3-1 and TRBJ2-2, is DTAVSQTPKYLVTQMGNDKSIKCEQNLGHDTMYWYKQDSKKFLKIMFSYNNKELIINETVPNRFSPKSPDKAHLNLHINSLELGDSAVYFCASSQGLVLGGELFFGEGSRLTVL.

V is TRBV7-2 and J is TRBJ2-1, with 9 bases fitting TRBD2. The J segment lost 4 bases and the V segment lost 5 bases, leaving 3 bases of the junction unmatched. This CDR3 region has 14 residues. Germline V gene sequence: CDR1 SGHTA, CDR2 FQGNSA. CDR3 DNA sequence: TGTGCCAGCAGCCGGACTAGCGCTTACAATGAGCAGTTCTTC. As protein: CASSRTSAYNEQFF.

This clonotype was observed many times. The rearrangement joins TRBV5-1 to TRBJ2-1; TRBD1 is a possible D gene (6 bases). Trimming shortened V by 0 bases and J by 0 bases, and 13 bases separated the two germline ends. The germline CDR1 and CDR2 sequences are SGHRS and YFSETQ. This CDR3 is 17 amino acids long. The CDR3 DNA follows: TGCGCCAGCAGCTTGGCAATAACAGGGAGCTCCTACAATGAGCAGTTCTTC. This gives the protein CASSLAITGSSYNEQFF.

The sample holds a few counts of this clonotype. The CDR3 is CASSLDGTGINEQFF. As DNA, the CDR3 is TGTGCCAGCAGTTTAGATGGGACAGGGATTAATGAGCAGTTCTTC. J is TRBJ2-1 and V is TRBV12-3 or TRBV12-4, with 9 bases lining up with TRBD1. This CDR3 is built from 15 residues. The V and J ends lost 1 base and 7 bases, in that order; junction bases with no gene match: 5.

The chain combines TRBV11-2 with TRBJ1-4, with D unresolved. The V and J ends lost 0 bases and 0 bases respectively, with 8 bases between them. CDR1 is SGHAT, CDR2 FQNNGV, per germline. The CDR3 has 16 residues. CDR3: CASSLDRGTTNEKLFF. CDR3 DNA: TGTGCCAGCAGCTTAGATCGGGGAACAACTAATGAAAAACTGTTTTTT.

The rearrangement uses TRBV12-3 or TRBV12-4 and TRBJ2-3, with D perhaps being TRBD1 or TRBD2 (5 bases each). V was cut by 6 bases and J by 3 bases, with 22 bases left in between. The CDR3 has 17 residues. CDR3 region: CASSPKGVASGTDTQYF. The CDR3 region has the DNA TGTGCCAGCAGCCCAAAAGGGGTAGCGTCCGGGACAGATACGCAGTATTTT.

The DNA for the CDR3 is TGTGCCAGCAGCTTACTCTCTAGCGGAGAGCAGTACTTC. Its protein product is CASSLLSSGEQYF. This chain uses TRBV7-9 with TRBJ2-7; 7 bases align to TRBD2. The CDR3 extends over 13 amino acids. Germline assignment: CDR1 SEHNR and CDR2 FQNEAQ (reference sequence). Unmatched junction bases numbered 5, after V lost 2 bases and J lost 7 bases.

In its sample, this clonotype was seen a few times. The chain carries TRBV7-2 and TRBJ2-2, with D perhaps TRBD2 (5 bases). The CDR3 covers 15 residues. Between the trimmed V and J ends, which lost 1 base and 1 base, there was a span of 7 bases. Per germline, CDR1 SGHTA and CDR2 FQGNSA. The CDR3 sequence: CASSLVRENTGELFF. The CDR3, as DNA: TGTGCCAGCAGCTTAGTCCGGGAGAACACCGGGGAGCTGTTTTTT.

The chain joins TRBV24-1 to TRBJ2-1, with 10 bases identical to TRBD2. The germline gives CDR1 KGHDR, CDR2 SFDVKD. This CDR3 is built from 13 residues. Losses at the gene ends were 3 bases for V and 15 bases for J; bases not matched to a gene: 7. The CDR3 loop is CATSDITSGNRFF. The CDR3 DNA reads TGTGCCACCAGTGATATTACTAGCGGGAATCGGTTCTTC.

This clonotype was counted only a few times. This chain connects TRBV6-1 to TRBJ2-7, with no clear D. This CDR3 has 17 amino acids. The germline gives CDR1 MNHNS, CDR2 SASEGT. V was pared by 8 bases and J by 1 base, with 24 bases between. The CDR3 loop reads CASSQALPPLRSYEQYF. In DNA, the CDR3 is TGTGCCAGCTCTCAAGCACTCCCCCCCCTGCGGTCCTACGAGCAGTACTTC.

This clonotype was seen a handful of times. The rearrangement uses TRBV6-1 and TRBJ2-3; 9 positions match TRBD1. There are 15 residues in the CDR3. The ends lost 6 bases at V and 1 base at J; junction bases unmatched: 5. The germline CDR1 and CDR2 sequences are MNHNS and SASEGT. Written as DNA, the CDR3 is TGTGCCAGCAGGCCACAGGGGGCTGGCACAGATACGCAGTATTTT. It yields the protein CASRPQGAGTDTQYF.

This chain uses TRBV20-1 with TRBJ2-2; D may match TRBD1 or TRBD2 (5 bases each). From germline, CDR1 is DFQATT and CDR2 SNEGSKA (reference sequence). Trimming took 3 bases from V and 4 from J, leaving 6 bases between them. The CDR3 consists of 12 residues. This CDR3 reads CSASGGTGELFF. The CDR3 region has the DNA TGCAGTGCTAGTGGGGGCACCGGGGAGCTGTTTTTT.

The rearrangement uses TRBV2 and TRBJ2-7; possibly TRBD1 for D (6 bases). The CDR3 loop spans 14 amino acids. V shed 6 bases and J shed 3 bases, with 15 bases lying between them. Per germline, CDR1 SNHLY and CDR2 FYNNEI. The CDR3 bases are TGTGCCAGCAGCGCAAACCGGGACATCTACGAGCAGTACTTC. Its protein is CASSANRDIYEQYF.

The chain combines TRBV6-1 with TRBJ2-5; D is perhaps TRBD2 (6 bases). Germline V CDR1 and CDR2: MNHNS, SASEGT. The V end was cut by 6 bases, the J end by 0 bases, with 26 bases between. The CDR3 covers 19 residues. This chain's CDR3 is CASRIPGLKTGGNQETQYF. The CDR3 DNA reads as TGTGCCAGCAGAATCCCGGGACTCAAAACTGGGGGGAACCAAGAGACCCAGTACTTC.

This chain links TRBV30 with TRBJ1-1, with TRBD1 identical over 10 bases. Germline assignment: CDR1 GTSNPN and CDR2 SVGIG (reference sequence). CDR3 length: 17 amino acids. With 0 bases clipped from V and 6 bases from J, the junction kept 13 bases outside the gene matches. The CDR3 DNA reads as TGTGCCTGGAGTGTAAGACAGGGGGCGTTCAGTTTCGCTGAAGCTTTCTTT. This sequence encodes CAWSVRQGAFSFAEAFF.

This clonotype turned up a few times. The chain employs TRBV7-2 and TRBJ2-1; TRBD1 agrees at 10 bases. Germline CDR1 is SGHTA and CDR2 is FQGNSA. V trimming: 4 bases; J trimming: 8 bases; junction bases outside the gene matches: 5. The CDR3 has 14 residues. CDR3 nucleotide sequence: TGTGCCAGCAGCTCCGGGACAGGGGTTTATGAGCAGTTCTTC. The encoded protein is CASSSGTGVYEQFF.

The CDR3 loop reads CASSSAGAELFF. The CDR3 coding sequence is TGTGCCAGCAGCTCAGCGGGGGCGGAGCTGTTTTTT. The chain links TRBV7-2 to TRBJ2-2; 8 bases fit TRBD2. The germline V gene encodes CDR1 SGHTA and CDR2 FQGNSA. The junction had 2 bases not matched to a gene; V was cut back by 4 bases and J by 10 bases. There are 12 residues in the CDR3.

In its sample, this clonotype was seen many times. The chain links TRBV7-2 to TRBJ2-1; D is perhaps TRBD2 (5 bases). Trimming removed 4 bases from V and 3 bases from J, with 10 bases in between. The CDR3 runs 14 residues. The germline gives CDR1 SGHTA, CDR2 FQGNSA. This CDR3 reads CASSSYAGYNEQFF. As DNA, the CDR3 is TGTGCCAGCAGCTCTTATGCGGGCTACAATGAGCAGTTCTTC.

This clonotype turned up a few times. The V gene is TRBV12-3 or TRBV12-4, the J gene TRBJ2-2; no clear D gene. Trimming took 3 bases from V and 8 from J, leaving 7 bases between them. The CDR3 contains 12 residues. CDR3 sequence (DNA): TGTGCCAGCAGTTTGGGCAAGGGGGAGCTGTTTTTT. Amino acid sequence: CASSLGKGELFF.

V usage is TRBV12-3 or TRBV12-4 and J usage is TRBJ2-7; D possibly corresponds to TRBD1 (5 bases). The length of the CDR3 is 12 residues. Trimming left V 3 bases short and J 5 bases short, with 8 bases between. The CDR3 DNA is TGTGCCAGCAGTTTTTACAGGCACGAGCAGTACTTC. Amino acid sequence: CASSFYRHEQYF.

This clonotype has just a few counts. V gene TRBV14 combines with J gene TRBJ2-7; 9 nucleotides agree with TRBD1. This CDR3 is built from 15 residues. V shed 1 base, J shed 5 bases, and the junction held 6 bases outside the gene matches. The V gene's germline CDR1 is SGHDN and CDR2 FVKESK. The CDR3 DNA reads as TGTGCCAGCAGCCAAGTAACAGGGGGCTTGGACGAGCAGTACTTC. The encoded protein is CASSQVTGGLDEQYF. The complete variable domain, with remaining parts taken from reference TRBV14 and TRBJ2-7, reads EAGVTQFPSHSVIEKGQTVTLRCDPISGHDNLYWYRRVMGKEIKFLLHFVKESKQDESGMPNNRFLAERTGGTYSTLKVQPAELEDSGVYFCASSQVTGGLDEQYFGPGTRLTVT.

This clonotype was observed a few times. The rearrangement joins TRBV11-2 to TRBJ2-7; D unresolved. Germline-derived CDR1 and CDR2 are SGHAT and FQNNGV. The CDR3 covers 14 residues. The V gene lost 1 base and the J gene lost 2 bases, with 9 bases spanning the gap. The CDR3 coding sequence is TGTGCCAGCAGCTTAGTGAGTTGGGCCTACGAGCAGTACTTC. Protein sequence: CASSLVSWAYEQYF. Full variable domain (outside the CDR3, taken from reference TRBV11-2 and TRBJ2-7): EAGVAQSPRYKIIEKRQSVAFWCNPISGHATLYWYQQILGQGPKLLIQFQNNGVVDDSQLPKDRFSAERLKGVDSTLKIQPAKLEDSAVYLCASSLVSWAYEQYFGPGTRLTVT.

This clonotype was picked up a small number of times. The chain recombines TRBV7-9 with TRBJ1-2, with a weak D call TRBD1 (5 bases). V lost 4 bases, J lost 7 bases, and 13 bases lay in between. The CDR3 has 13 amino acids. Germline V gene data show CDR1 as SEHNR and CDR2 as FQNEAQ (reference sequence). The DNA for the CDR3 is TGTGCCAGCAGCTCCAACAAGGGACTTGGCTACACCTTC. Translation: CASSSNKGLGYTF.

This chain uses TRBV7-3 with TRBJ2-3; 10 positions agree with TRBD1. CDR1 and CDR2 from the germline V gene are SGHTA and FQGTGA. V lost 7 bases, J lost 6 bases, and 7 bases stayed unmatched. This CDR3 is 14 amino acids long. The CDR3 region has the DNA TGTGCCAGCACGCCTGGGACAGGGGCGGATACGCAGTATTTT. As protein: CASTPGTGADTQYF.

This clonotype was picked up a small number of times. CDR3 bases: TGTGCCAGTAGTGTATACGCTTGGGCAGCAGGATCTAATGAAAAACTGTTTTTT. This sequence encodes CASSVYAWAAGSNEKLFF. This chain uses TRBV19 with TRBJ1-4; D is unresolved. Trimming stripped 5 bases from V and 3 bases from J, with 22 bases between. The germline V gene has CDR1 LNHDA and CDR2 SQIVND (reference sequence). The CDR3 spans 18 residues.